What follows are 25 T cell receptor beta chains derived from one specimen sequenced in a study of molecular identifiers for immune sequencing clone quantification. TCRdb called the PCR reads again in MiXCR, with one record for every CDR3 protein. The sample consists of 55,000 to 75,000 distinct CDR3 sequences, about a fifth of them appearing once. The sequenced sample consisted of naive CD8+ T cells from blood, with Jurkat cell RNA spiked in. Subset defined: FACS-sorted CD8+CD4-CCR7+CD45RA+ naive T cells. These receptor sequences come from a human donor in good health. Some libraries in this study had Jurkat cell RNA spiked in.

This clonotype came up many times. V is TRBV20-1 and J is TRBJ2-1, with TRBD2 matching 8 bases. CDR3 length: 15 residues. V dropped 0 bases and J dropped 6; count of bases not matched to a gene: 7. Germline assignment: CDR1 DFQATT and CDR2 SNEGSKA (reference sequence). CDR3 coding DNA: TGCAGTGCTAGAGACCCGGGACTAGACGTCAATGAGCAGTTCTTC. This sequence encodes CSARDPGLDVNEQFF.

With respect to this clonotype: Possible read error: a much larger clone is one base away. V is TRBV20-1 and J is TRBJ2-7; D unresolved. CDR3 length: 11 amino acids. From germline, CDR1 is DFQATT and CDR2 SNEGSKA (reference sequence). The CDR3 DNA reads as TGCAGTGCTAGAGGCTCCTACGGGCAGTACTTC. Translated: CSARGSYGQYF.

The chain links TRBV5-1 to TRBJ2-7; tentative D call: TRBD1 (5 bases). CDR1 is SGHRS, CDR2 YFSETQ, per germline. The CDR3 sequence is 15 residues long. V lost 0 bases and J lost 6, with 16 bases in between. The CDR3 DNA is TGCGCCAGCAGCTTGGGCAGGGCCTACAGTGGCGAGCAGTACTTC. It yields the protein CASSLGRAYSGEQYF.

In its sample, this clonotype was seen many times. This rearrangement joins TRBV20-1 to TRBJ1-4; maybe TRBD1 (6 bases). V lost 0 bases and J lost 6, with 17 bases in between. The CDR3 is made up of 16 amino acids. Germline-derived CDR1 and CDR2 are DFQATT and SNEGSKA (reference sequence). The CDR3 loop is CSARDPNRAQDEKLFF. CDR3 DNA sequence: TGCAGTGCTAGAGATCCCAACAGGGCTCAGGATGAAAAACTGTTTTTT.

A word on this clonotype: A much larger clone differs from this one at a single base, so this may be a read error. The rearrangement joins TRBV6-6 to TRBJ2-5; D ambiguous. This CDR3 is 14 amino acids long. The V gene's germline CDR1 is MNHNY and CDR2 SVGAGI (reference sequence). CDR3 DNA: TGTGCCAGCAGTTACTCATACTTCCAAGAGGCCCAGTACTTC. Amino acids: CASSYSYFQEAQYF.

This clonotype was seen ten or more times. Here the CDR3 DNA reads TGTGCCAGCAGTTCTGCCCAGGCGGTACAAGAGACCCAGTACTTC. Protein: CASSSAQAVQETQYF. The V and J genes are TRBV7-9 and TRBJ2-5; D gene unclear. The CDR3 is made up of 15 amino acids. V lost 6 bases and J 2 bases, leaving 16 bases between the germline ends. Germline lookup yields CDR1 SEHNR and CDR2 FQNEAQ (reference sequence).

This clonotype was observed at least ten times. This sequence joins TRBV6-1 and TRBJ2-3, with D possibly being TRBD2 (6 bases). The germline CDR1 and CDR2 sequences are MNHNS and SASEGT. The V gene lost 2 bases and the J gene lost 6 bases, with 12 bases spanning the gap. The CDR3 sequence is 14 residues long. The CDR3 DNA reads TGTGCCAGCAGTGAAAGGAGAAGCGGGGATACGCAGTATTTT. As protein: CASSERRSGDTQYF.

V usage is TRBV24-1 and J usage is TRBJ2-7, with D hard to call. Trimming shortened V by 12 bases and J by 2 bases, and 7 bases separated the two germline ends. The CDR3 consists of 10 residues. Germline CDR1 KGHDR, CDR2 SFDVKD. CDR3 loop: CALMTYEQYF. As DNA, the CDR3 is TGTGCCCTGATGACCTACGAGCAGTACTTC.

The chain employs TRBV5-6 and TRBJ2-1, with a weak D call TRBD2 (5 bases). Germline assignment: CDR1 SGHDT and CDR2 YYEEEE. CDR3 size: 17 residues. Trimming pared 4 bases from V and 4 bases from J, leaving 21 bases between. The CDR3 spells CASSLEGTVYTYNEQFF. The CDR3 coding sequence is TGTGCCAGCAGCCTTGAGGGAACAGTCTACACGTACAATGAGCAGTTCTTC.

This clonotype occurred many times. This rearrangement joins TRBV9 to TRBJ2-3, with D uncertain. Per germline, CDR1 SGDLS and CDR2 YYNGEE. Trimming stripped 2 bases from V and 6 bases from J, with 4 bases between. This CDR3 is 11 amino acids long. CDR3 region: CASSVGDTQYF. DNA for the CDR3: TGTGCCAGCAGCGTCGGCGATACGCAGTATTTT.

This clonotype was seen at least ten times. The CDR3 DNA sequence: TGTGCCAGCAGCTTGGACGGACCCTACGAGCAGTACTTC. Its protein product is CASSLDGPYEQYF. The chain has TRBV5-5 and TRBJ2-7; D remains unclear. With 0 bases removed from V and 2 bases from J, the gap between germline ends came to 6 bases. The CDR3 length is 13 residues. Germline assignment: CDR1 SGHKS and CDR2 YYEKEE (reference sequence).

Turning to this clonotype: At one of its ends the junction is not consistent with the germline gene, which may arise from a read error. This chain joins TRBV27 and TRBJ2-2; D is possibly TRBD2 (5 bases). Germline V gene sequence: CDR1 MNHEY, CDR2 SMNVEV (reference sequence). The CDR3 has 11 amino acids. CDR3 residues: CASSLAGELVF. The CDR3 DNA sequence: TGTGCCAGCAGTTTAGCCGGGGAGCTGGTTTTT.

This clonotype came up many times. The CDR3 loop is CASSQFTGLDGWGTGELFF. The CDR3 DNA is TGTGCCAGCAGCCAATTTACGGGACTAGATGGGTGGGGCACCGGGGAGCTGTTTTTT. The genes are TRBV4-2 and TRBJ2-2; 8 nucleotides agree with TRBD2. V shed 2 bases and J 4 bases; nucleotides not matched to a gene: 15. The CDR3 is 19 amino acids. Germline CDR1 is LGHNA and CDR2 is YNFKEQ.

A few counts support this clonotype. The genes are TRBV12-3 or TRBV12-4 and TRBJ2-7, with D possibly being TRBD2 (5 bases). Trimming stripped 3 bases from V and 1 base from J, with 10 bases between. The CDR3 has 14 residues. The CDR3 spells CASSLRDTSYEQYF. The CDR3 nucleotides read TGTGCCAGCAGTTTGAGGGATACGTCCTACGAGCAGTACTTC.

This clonotype was seen at least ten times. CDR3 in amino acids: CAIRRGANMETQYF. DNA for the CDR3: TGTGCCATCAGGCGAGGGGCTAATATGGAGACCCAGTACTTC. The chain has TRBV10-3 and TRBJ2-5; perhaps D is TRBD1 or TRBD2 (5 bases each). In germline, CDR1 is ENHRY, CDR2 SYGVKD. The V end lost 6 bases, the J end lost 5 bases, and 16 bases lay between the germline ends. This CDR3 has 14 amino acids.

The rearrangement joins TRBV19 to TRBJ2-1; the match to TRBD2 covers 9 bases. The CDR3 extends over 16 amino acids. Unmatched junction bases numbered 7, after V lost 0 bases and J lost 7 bases. Per germline, CDR1 LNHDA and CDR2 SQIVND (reference sequence). Here the CDR3 reads CASSIELTSGSNEQFF. The CDR3 coding sequence is TGTGCCAGTAGTATAGAGTTGACTAGCGGCTCGAATGAGCAGTTCTTC.

This clonotype was picked up many times. The J gene is TRBJ2-2, the V gene TRBV12-3 or TRBV12-4; tentative D call: TRBD1 (6 bases). Trimming shortened V by 8 bases and J by 0 bases, and 10 bases separated the two germline ends. This CDR3 is 14 amino acids long. CDR3: CASSGTTNTGELFF. CDR3 sequence (DNA): TGTGCCAGCTCCGGGACAACGAACACCGGGGAGCTGTTTTTT.

V and J are TRBV19 and TRBJ2-7, with TRBD1 matching 8 bases. The J segment lost 1 base and the V segment lost 4 bases, leaving 6 bases of the junction unmatched. The V gene's germline CDR1 is LNHDA and CDR2 SQIVND (reference sequence). CDR3 length: 15 amino acids. The CDR3 DNA reads as TGTGCCAGTAGTACGTTCGGACAGGGTTCCTACGAGCAGTACTTC. Translation: CASSTFGQGSYEQYF.

A remark on this clonotype: This may arise from a read error, as a much more abundant clone is one base away. V gene TRBV7-8 combines with J gene TRBJ2-1; 10 nucleotides line up with TRBD2. This CDR3 has 15 amino acids. The V segment lost 2 bases and the J segment 8 bases; nucleotides outside the gene matches: 6. Germline loops: CDR1 SGHVS, CDR2 FQNEAQ. CDR3 sequence: CASSLPAGGMDEQFF. The CDR3 DNA sequence: TGTGCCAGCAGCTTACCAGCGGGAGGGATGGATGAGCAGTTCTTC.

This clonotype was found a few times. The chain carries TRBV19 and TRBJ2-7, with D possibly matching TRBD1 (6 bases). The CDR3 is 13 amino acids. CDR1 is LNHDA, CDR2 SQIVND, per germline (reference sequence). V was cut by 5 bases and J by 6 bases, with 14 bases left in between. CDR3: CASSWTEGPEQYF. CDR3 nucleotide sequence: TGTGCCAGTAGTTGGACAGAAGGCCCCGAGCAGTACTTC.

The chain uses TRBV3-2 and TRBJ2-1; the table assigns TRBD2, which was not confirmed against the DNA. TRBV3-2 is annotated as a pseudogene. This CDR3 contains 17 residues. CDR3 loop: CASSQDPGREGADEQFF. Here the CDR3 DNA reads TGTGCCAGCAGCCAAGATCCTGGGCGGGAGGGTGCCGATGAGCAGTTCTTC.

This clonotype has a count of ten or more. The genes are TRBV12-3 or TRBV12-4 and TRBJ1-1; TRBD1 matches at 8 bases. CDR3 size: 13 residues. Losses at the gene ends were 7 bases for V and 5 bases for J; bases not matched to a gene: 6. CDR3 in DNA: TGTGCCAGCACTCGGACAGGGAAGACTGAAGCTTTCTTT. Amino acid sequence: CASTRTGKTEAFF.

As concerns this clonotype: Just one base apart from a much larger clone, this may be a read error. The chain uses TRBV7-9 and TRBJ2-1, with a weak D call TRBD2 (6 bases). The CDR3 is 14 amino acids. The germline gives CDR1 SEHNR, CDR2 FQNEAQ (reference sequence). Trimming pared 2 bases from V and 12 bases from J, leaving 17 bases between. The CDR3 region is CASSLRQGGDGQFF. Written as DNA, the CDR3 is TGTGCCAGCAGCTTAAGGCAGGGAGGCGATGGGCAGTTCTTC.

At least ten counts were recorded for this clonotype. V gene TRBV24-1 combines with J gene TRBJ2-3, with a tentative D call TRBD2 (5 bases). Germline CDR1 and CDR2: KGHDR and SFDVKD. This CDR3 is 15 amino acids long. Trimming removed 3 bases at V and 4 bases at J, with 13 bases between. The CDR3 coding sequence is TGTGCCACCAGTGATCGTTGGACTTCCGCAGATACGCAGTATTTT. It encodes CATSDRWTSADTQYF.

This clonotype was recorded a few times. The V call is TRBV29-1, the J call TRBJ2-7; possible D gene TRBD1, 6 bases. Germline CDR1 is SQVTM and CDR2 is ANQGSEA. The CDR3 totals 16 residues. V was clipped by 2 bases and J by 0 bases, with 17 bases between them. CDR3 nucleotide sequence: TGCAGCGTTGAAACCCCAGGGGTAGGAAACTCCTACGAGCAGTACTTC. It yields the protein CSVETPGVGNSYEQYF.